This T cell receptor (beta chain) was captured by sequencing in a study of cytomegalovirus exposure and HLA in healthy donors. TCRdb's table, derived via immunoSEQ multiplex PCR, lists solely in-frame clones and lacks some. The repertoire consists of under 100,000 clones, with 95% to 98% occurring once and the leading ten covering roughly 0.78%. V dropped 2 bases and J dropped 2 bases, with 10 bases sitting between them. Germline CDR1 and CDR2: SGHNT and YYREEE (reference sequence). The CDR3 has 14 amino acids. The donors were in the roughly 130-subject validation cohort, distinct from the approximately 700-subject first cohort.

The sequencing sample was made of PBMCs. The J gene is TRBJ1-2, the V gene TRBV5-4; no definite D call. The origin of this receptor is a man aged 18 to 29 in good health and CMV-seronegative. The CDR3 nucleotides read TGTGCCAGCAGCTTAGGAGGACTCAACTATGGCTACACCTTC. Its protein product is CASSLGGLNYGYTF.